In this sample, the clone carrying this TCR beta chain turned up a few times. The antigen is unknown. This sample was included in a study of T cell responses to AZD1222 COVID-19 vaccine. TCRdb's table, derived via immunoSEQ multiplex PCR, lists solely in-frame clones and lacks some. The repertoire holds about 150,000 clones, roughly 85% seen once, with 7.9% in the top ten. Study observations and caveats: AZD1222 recipients seropositive at baseline numbered only five or six.

Germline V gene sequence: CDR1 LNHDA, CDR2 SQIVND (reference sequence). V lost 4 bases, J lost 2 bases, and 8 bases stayed unmatched. This CDR3 is 16 amino acids long. This sample comprised peripheral blood, obtained 28 days after the second dose of the MenACWY control vaccine. This TCR was sampled from an adult who received the MenACWY meningococcal vaccine as a control. V is TRBV19 and J is TRBJ1-5, with 7 bases identical to TRBD1. CDR3 residues: CASSNDRVFGNQPQHF. The CDR3 DNA is TGTGCCAGTAGTAACGACAGGGTTTTCGGCAATCAGCCCCAGCATTTT.